The clone carrying this T cell receptor beta chain turned up a few times. Trimming cost V 0 bases and J 8 bases, with 8 bases left between them. CDR3 length: 13 residues. Germline CDR1 SGDLS, CDR2 YYNGEE. TCRdb independently ran MiXCR on the 5' RACE reads; one entry per CDR3 protein. The table shows fewer than 200,000 distinct CDR3 sequences, with roughly 10% occurring only once. This sample was included in a study of CD8 T cells in ankylosing spondylitis. This chain joins TRBV9 and TRBJ2-2, with D hard to call. This TCR was sampled from a female donor with ankylosing spondylitis or in good health (not recorded which). The sample consisted of blood, either unsorted or a sorted T cell fraction (not recorded which). The CDR3: CASSVEGMGELFF. The CDR3, as DNA: TGTGCCAGCAGCGTAGAAGGAATGGGGGAGCTGTTTTTT.